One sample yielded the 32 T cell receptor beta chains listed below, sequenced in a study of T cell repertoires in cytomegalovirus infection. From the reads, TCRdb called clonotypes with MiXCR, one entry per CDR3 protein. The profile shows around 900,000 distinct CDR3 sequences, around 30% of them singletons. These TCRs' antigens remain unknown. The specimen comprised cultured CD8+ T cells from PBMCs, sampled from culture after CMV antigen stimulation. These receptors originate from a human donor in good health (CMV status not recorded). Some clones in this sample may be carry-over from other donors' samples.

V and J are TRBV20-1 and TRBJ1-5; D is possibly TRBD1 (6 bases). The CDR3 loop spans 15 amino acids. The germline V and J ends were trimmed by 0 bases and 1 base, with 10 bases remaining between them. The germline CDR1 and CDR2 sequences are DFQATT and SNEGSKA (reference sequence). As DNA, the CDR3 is TGCAGTGCTAGAGATCGCAGGGGAAGCAATCAGCCCCAGCATTTT. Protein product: CSARDRRGSNQPQHF.

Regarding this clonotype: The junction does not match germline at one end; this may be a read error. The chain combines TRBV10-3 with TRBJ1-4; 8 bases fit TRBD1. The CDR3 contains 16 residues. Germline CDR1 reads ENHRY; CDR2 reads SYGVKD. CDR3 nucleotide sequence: TGTGCCATCAGTGAGGGGCCCGGGACAGGAGATGAAAATCTGTTTTTT. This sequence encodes CAISEGPGTGDENLFF.

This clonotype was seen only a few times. The CDR3 DNA is TGTGCCAGCAGCTTATTAGTCCTAGCGGGAAGCACAGATACGCAGTATTTT. Encoded protein: CASSLLVLAGSTDTQYF. This chain links TRBV7-6 with TRBJ2-3; TRBD2 agrees at 9 bases. The trim removed 2 bases at V and 0 bases at J, leaving 6 bases unmatched. The CDR3 is 17 amino acids. The germline V gene has CDR1 SGHVS and CDR2 FNYEAQ.

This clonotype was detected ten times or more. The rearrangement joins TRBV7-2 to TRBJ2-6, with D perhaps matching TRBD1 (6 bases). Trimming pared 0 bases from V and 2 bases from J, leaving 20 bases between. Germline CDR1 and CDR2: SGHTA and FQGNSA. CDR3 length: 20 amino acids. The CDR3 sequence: CASSLAGALLKSPGANVLTF. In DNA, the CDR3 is TGTGCCAGCAGCTTAGCGGGGGCCCTACTAAAGAGCCCTGGGGCCAACGTCCTGACTTTC.

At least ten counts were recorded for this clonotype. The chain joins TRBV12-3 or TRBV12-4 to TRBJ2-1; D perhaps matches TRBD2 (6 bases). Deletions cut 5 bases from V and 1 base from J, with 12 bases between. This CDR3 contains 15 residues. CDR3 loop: CASSTGTPSYNEQFF. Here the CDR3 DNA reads TGTGCCAGCAGTACCGGGACTCCTTCCTACAATGAGCAGTTCTTC.

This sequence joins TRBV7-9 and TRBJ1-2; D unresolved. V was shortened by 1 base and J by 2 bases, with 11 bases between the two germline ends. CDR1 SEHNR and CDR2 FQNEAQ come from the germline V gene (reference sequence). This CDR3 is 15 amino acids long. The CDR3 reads CASSLGKTDNYGYTF. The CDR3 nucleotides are TGTGCCAGCAGCTTAGGAAAGACCGACAACTATGGCTACACCTTC.

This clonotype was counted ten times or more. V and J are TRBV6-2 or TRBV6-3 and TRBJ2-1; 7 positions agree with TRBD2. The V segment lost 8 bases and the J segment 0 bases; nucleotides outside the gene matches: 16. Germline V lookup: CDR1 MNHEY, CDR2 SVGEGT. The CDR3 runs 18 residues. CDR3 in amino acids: CASSPLATSASSYNEQFF. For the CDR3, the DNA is TGTGCCAGCTCCCCTTTGGCCACTAGCGCAAGCTCCTACAATGAGCAGTTCTTC.

CDR3: CASSLGGRRYEKLFF. The CDR3 nucleotides read TGTGCCAGCAGTTTAGGGGGGCGTCGGTACGAAAAACTGTTTTTT. The V call is TRBV27, the J call TRBJ1-4; D is possibly TRBD1 (6 bases). Per the germline V gene, CDR1 is MNHEY and CDR2 is SMNVEV (reference sequence). Trimming took off 2 bases at V and 8 bases at J, with 15 bases between the two ends. The CDR3 consists of 15 residues. Filled out from reference TRBV27 and TRBJ1-4, the complete variable domain reads EAQVTQNPRYLITVTGKKLTVTCSQNMNHEYMSWYRQDPGLGLRQIYYSMNVEVTDKGDVPEGYKVSRKEKRNFPLILESPSPNQTSLYFCASSLGGRRYEKLFFGSGTQLSVL.

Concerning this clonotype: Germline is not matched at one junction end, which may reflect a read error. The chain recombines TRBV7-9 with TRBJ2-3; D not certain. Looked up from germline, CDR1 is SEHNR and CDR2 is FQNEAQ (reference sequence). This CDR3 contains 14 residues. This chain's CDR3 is CASSLESDTDTQYF. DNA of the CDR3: TGTGCCAGCAGTTTAGAGTCCGACACAGATACGCAGTATTTT. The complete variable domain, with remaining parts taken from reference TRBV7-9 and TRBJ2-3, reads DTGVSQNPRHKITKRGQNVTFRCDPISEHNRLYWYRQTLGQGPEFLTYFQNEAQLEKSRLLSDRFSAERPKGSFSTLEIQRTEQGDSAMYLCASSLESDTDTQYFGPGTRLTVL.

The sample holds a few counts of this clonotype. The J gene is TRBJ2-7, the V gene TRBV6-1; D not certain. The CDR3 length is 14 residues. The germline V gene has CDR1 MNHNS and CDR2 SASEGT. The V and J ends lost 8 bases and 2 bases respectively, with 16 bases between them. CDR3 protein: CASLIPDRAYEQYF. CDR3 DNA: TGTGCCAGCCTAATTCCCGACCGGGCCTACGAGCAGTACTTC.

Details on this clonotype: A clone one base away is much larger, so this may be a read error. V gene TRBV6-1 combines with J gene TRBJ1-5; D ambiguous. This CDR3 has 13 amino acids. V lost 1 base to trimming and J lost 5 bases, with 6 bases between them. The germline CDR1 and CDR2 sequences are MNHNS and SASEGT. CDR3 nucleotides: TGTGCCAGCAGTGAAGTTCGGGATCAGCCCCAGCATTTT. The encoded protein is CASSEVRDQPQHF.

In DNA form, the CDR3 reads TGTGCCAGCAGTTACTCGAGGTCAGGGTCCACTGAAGCTTTCTTT. Protein product: CASSYSRSGSTEAFF. The V and J genes are TRBV6-5 and TRBJ1-1; D might be TRBD1 (5 bases). CDR3 size: 15 residues. From germline, CDR1 is MNHEY and CDR2 SVGAGI. V dropped 0 bases and J dropped 4 bases, with 12 bases sitting between them.

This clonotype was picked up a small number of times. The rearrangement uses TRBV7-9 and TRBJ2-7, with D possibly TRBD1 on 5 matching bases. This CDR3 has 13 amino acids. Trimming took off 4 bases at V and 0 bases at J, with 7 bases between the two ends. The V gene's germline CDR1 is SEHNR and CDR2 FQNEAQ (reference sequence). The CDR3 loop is CASSWGGSYEQYV. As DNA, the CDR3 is TGTGCCAGCAGCTGGGGCGGCTCCTACGAGCAGTACGTC.

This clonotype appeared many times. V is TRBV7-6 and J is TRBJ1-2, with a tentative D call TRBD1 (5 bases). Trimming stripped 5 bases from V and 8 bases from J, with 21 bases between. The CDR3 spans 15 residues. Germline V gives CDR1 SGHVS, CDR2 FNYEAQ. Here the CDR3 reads CASSTGTDLTGGYTF. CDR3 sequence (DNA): TGTGCCAGCAGCACCGGGACCGATCTAACTGGGGGCTACACCTTC.

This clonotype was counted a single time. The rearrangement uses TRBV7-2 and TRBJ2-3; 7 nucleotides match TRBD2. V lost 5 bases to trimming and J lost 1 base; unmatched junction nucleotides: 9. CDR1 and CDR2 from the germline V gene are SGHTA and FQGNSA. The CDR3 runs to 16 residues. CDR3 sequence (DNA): TGTGCCAGCAGCCCCCAGGGCCGGGGGGGCACAGATACGCAGTATTTT. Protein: CASSPQGRGGTDTQYF.

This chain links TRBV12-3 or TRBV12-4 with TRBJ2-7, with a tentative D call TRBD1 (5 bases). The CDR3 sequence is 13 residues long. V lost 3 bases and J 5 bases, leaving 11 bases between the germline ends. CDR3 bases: TGTGCCAGCAGTTTCGGCAGGGTCCACGAGCAGTACTTC. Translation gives CASSFGRVHEQYF.

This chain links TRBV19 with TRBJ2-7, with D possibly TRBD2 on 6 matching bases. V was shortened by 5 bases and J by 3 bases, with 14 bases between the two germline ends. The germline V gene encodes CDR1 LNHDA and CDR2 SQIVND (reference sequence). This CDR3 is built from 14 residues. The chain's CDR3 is CASSLSTDYYEQYF. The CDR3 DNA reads TGTGCCAGTAGTTTATCGACGGACTACTACGAGCAGTACTTC.

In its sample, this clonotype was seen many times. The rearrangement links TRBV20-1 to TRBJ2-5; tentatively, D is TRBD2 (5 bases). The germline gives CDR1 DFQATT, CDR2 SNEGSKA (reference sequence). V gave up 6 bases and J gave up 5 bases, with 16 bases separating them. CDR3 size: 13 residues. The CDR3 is CSASVGVLETQYF. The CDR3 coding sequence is TGCAGTGCGTCCGTCGGGGTGTTGGAGACCCAGTACTTC.

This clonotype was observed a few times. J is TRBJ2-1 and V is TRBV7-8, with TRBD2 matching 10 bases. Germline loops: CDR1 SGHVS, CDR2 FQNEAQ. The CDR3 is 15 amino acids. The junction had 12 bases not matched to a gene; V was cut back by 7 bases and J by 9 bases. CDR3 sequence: CASTPFSGGAGEQFF. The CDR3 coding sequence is TGTGCCAGCACCCCCTTCAGCGGGGGGGCGGGTGAGCAGTTCTTC.

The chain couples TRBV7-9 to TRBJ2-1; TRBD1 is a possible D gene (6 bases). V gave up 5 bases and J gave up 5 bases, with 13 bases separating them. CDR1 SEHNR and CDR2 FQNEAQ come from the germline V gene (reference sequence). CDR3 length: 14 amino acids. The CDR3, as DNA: TGTGCCAGCAGCCCGGCTGGACAGAACAATGAGCAGTTCTTC. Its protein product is CASSPAGQNNEQFF.

CDR3 sequence reads: CASSNRGNYGYTF. The CDR3 DNA reads as TGTGCCAGTAGTAACAGGGGGAACTATGGCTACACCTTC. J is TRBJ1-2 and V is TRBV19, with 8 nucleotides matching TRBD1. Trimming cost V 4 bases and J 2 bases; bases outside gene matches: 0. The V gene's germline CDR1 is LNHDA and CDR2 SQIVND (reference sequence). This CDR3 is 13 amino acids long.

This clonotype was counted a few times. The DNA for the CDR3 is TGTGCCAGCAGCTCGGTATTCGACAGATATGAAAAACTGTTTTTT. Translated: CASSSVFDRYEKLFF. The chain has TRBV7-2 and TRBJ1-4, with D possibly being TRBD1 (5 bases). The CDR3 contains 15 residues. Germline V gene lookup returns CDR1 SGHTA and CDR2 FQGNSA. V lost 4 bases, J lost 6 bases, and 15 bases lay in between.

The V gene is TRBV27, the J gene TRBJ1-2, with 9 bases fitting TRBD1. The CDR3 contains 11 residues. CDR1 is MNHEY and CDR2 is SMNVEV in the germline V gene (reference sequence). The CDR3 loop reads CGGQGTYGYTF. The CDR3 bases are TGTGGCGGACAGGGGACCTACGGCTACACCTTC.

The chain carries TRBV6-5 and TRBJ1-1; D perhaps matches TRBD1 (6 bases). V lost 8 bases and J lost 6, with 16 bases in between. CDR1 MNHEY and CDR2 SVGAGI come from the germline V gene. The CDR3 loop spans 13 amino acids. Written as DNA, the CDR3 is TGTGCCAGCTATCAGGGGTTCTCACCTGAAGCTTTCTTT. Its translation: CASYQGFSPEAFF.

The chain's CDR3 is CASSQDPPAEQDTEAFF. Written as DNA, the CDR3 is TGTGCCAGCAGCCAAGATCCCCCGGCCGAACAAGACACTGAAGCTTTCTTT. This rearrangement joins TRBV3-1 to TRBJ1-1; D is undetermined. Germline V lookup: CDR1 LGHDT, CDR2 YNNKEL (reference sequence). The V and J ends lost 0 bases and 3 bases respectively, with 17 bases between them. This CDR3 comprises 17 residues.

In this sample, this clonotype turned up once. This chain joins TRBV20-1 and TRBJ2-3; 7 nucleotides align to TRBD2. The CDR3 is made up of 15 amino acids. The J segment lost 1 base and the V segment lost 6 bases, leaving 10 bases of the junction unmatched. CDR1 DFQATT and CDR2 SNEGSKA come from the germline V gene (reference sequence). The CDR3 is CSAIAGFLGTDTQYF. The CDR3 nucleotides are TGCAGTGCAATAGCGGGTTTCCTCGGCACAGATACGCAGTATTTT.

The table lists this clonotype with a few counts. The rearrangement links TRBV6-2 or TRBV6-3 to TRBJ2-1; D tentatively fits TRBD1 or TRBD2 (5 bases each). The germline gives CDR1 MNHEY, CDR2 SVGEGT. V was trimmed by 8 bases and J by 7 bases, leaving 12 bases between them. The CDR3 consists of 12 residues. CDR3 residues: CASLRDRNEQFF. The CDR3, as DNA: TGTGCCAGCCTAAGGGACCGGAATGAGCAGTTCTTC.

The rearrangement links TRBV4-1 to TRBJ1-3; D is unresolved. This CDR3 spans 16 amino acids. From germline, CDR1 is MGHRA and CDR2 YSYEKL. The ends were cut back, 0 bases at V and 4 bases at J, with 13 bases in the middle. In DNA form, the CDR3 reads TGCGCCAGCAGCCAAGAGACTCAGTTGAGGGGAAACACCATATATTTT. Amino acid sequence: CASSQETQLRGNTIYF.

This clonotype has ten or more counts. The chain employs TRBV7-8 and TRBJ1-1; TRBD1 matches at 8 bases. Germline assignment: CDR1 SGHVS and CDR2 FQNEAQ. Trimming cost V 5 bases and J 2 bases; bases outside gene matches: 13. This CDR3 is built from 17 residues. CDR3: CASSPRGRVLVNTEAFF. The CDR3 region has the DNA TGTGCCAGCAGCCCCAGGGGGCGCGTACTAGTCAACACTGAAGCTTTCTTT.

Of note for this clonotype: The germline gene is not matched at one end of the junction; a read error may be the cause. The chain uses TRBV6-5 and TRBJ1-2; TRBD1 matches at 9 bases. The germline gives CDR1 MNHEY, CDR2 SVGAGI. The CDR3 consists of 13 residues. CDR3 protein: CANSPGQGSGYTF. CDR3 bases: TGTGCCAACAGTCCGGGACAGGGTTCTGGCTACACCTTC.

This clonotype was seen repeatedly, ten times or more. DNA of the CDR3: TGTGCCAGCAGCTTTAGAGGGAATAATTCACCCCTCCACTTT. Translated, it gives CASSFRGNNSPLHF. The chain has TRBV11-1 and TRBJ1-6, with no clear D. V dropped 3 bases and J dropped 5 bases, with 8 bases sitting between them. CDR1 and CDR2 from the germline V gene are SGHAT and FQDESV (reference sequence). CDR3 length equals 14 residues.

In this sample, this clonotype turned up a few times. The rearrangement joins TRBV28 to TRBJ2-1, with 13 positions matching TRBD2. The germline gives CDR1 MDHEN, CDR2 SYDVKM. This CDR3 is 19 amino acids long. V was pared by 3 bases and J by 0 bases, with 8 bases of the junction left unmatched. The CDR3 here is CASSFPTSGGPRSYNEQFF. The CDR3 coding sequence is TGTGCCAGCAGTTTCCCGACTAGCGGGGGGCCCCGCTCCTACAATGAGCAGTTCTTC.